This T cell receptor beta chain came from a study of shared clonotypes between healthy human individuals. Note on this clone: Its antigen is still unknown.

The repertoire was sequenced with immunoSEQ multiplex PCR; TCRdb's copy has only in-frame clones and lacks some. The sample contains around 510,000 clones, around 80% of which appear only once. Study-level findings and limits: Measured sharing among donors was expected to vary with sequencing depth. There were few donors, and this limited the genetic and exposure-history diversity represented.

Trimming took 3 bases from V and 0 from J, leaving 14 bases between them. Germline CDR1 is MDHEN and CDR2 is SYDVKM. The CDR3 contains 17 residues. Sample: PBMCs. V gene TRBV28 combines with J gene TRBJ1-4; D is unresolved. The TCR sequence derives from a woman between 40 and 50 years old in good health. Some clones in this sample may be carry-over from other donors' samples. The CDR3 region is CASSFRSGDTTNEKLFF. The CDR3 region has the DNA TGTGCCAGCAGTTTTCGTTCGGGTGACACAACTAATGAAAAACTGTTTTTT.